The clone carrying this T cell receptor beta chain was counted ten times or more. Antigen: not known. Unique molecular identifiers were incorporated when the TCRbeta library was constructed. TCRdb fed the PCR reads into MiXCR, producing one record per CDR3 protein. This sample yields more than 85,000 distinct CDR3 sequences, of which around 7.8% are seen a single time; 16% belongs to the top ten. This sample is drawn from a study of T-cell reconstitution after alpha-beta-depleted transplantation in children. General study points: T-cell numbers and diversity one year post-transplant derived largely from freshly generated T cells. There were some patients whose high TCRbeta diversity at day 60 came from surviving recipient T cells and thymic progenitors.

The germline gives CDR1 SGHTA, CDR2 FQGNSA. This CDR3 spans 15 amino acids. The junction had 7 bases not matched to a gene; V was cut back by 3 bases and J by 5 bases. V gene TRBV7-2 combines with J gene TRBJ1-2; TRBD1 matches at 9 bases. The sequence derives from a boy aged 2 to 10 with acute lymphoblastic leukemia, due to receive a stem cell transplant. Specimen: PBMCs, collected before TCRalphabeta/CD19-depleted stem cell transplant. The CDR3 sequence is CASSFRAGQGYGYTF. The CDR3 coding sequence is TGTGCCAGCAGCTTCAGGGCGGGACAGGGTTATGGCTACACCTTC.